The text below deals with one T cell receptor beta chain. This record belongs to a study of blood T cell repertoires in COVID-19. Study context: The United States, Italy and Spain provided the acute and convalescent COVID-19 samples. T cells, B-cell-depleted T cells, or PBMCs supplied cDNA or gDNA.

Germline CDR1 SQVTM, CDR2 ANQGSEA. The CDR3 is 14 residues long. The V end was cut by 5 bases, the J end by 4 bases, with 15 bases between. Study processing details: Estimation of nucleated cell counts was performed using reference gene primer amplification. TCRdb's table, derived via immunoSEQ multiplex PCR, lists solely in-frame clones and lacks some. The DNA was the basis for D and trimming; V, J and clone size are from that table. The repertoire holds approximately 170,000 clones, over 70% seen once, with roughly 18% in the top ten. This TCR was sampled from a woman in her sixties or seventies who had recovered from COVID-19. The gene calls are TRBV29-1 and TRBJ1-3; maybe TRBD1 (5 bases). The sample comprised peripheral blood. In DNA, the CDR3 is TGCAGCGTTAAAAAAGGGGTTGGGGGAAACACCATATATTTT. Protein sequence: CSVKKGVGGNTIYF. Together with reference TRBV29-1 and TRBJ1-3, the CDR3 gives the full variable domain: SAVISQKPSRDICQRGTSLTIQCQVDSQVTMMFWYRQQPGQSLTLIATANQGSEATYESGFVIDKFPISRPNLTFSTLTVSNMSPEDSSIYLCSVKKGVGGNTIYFGEGSWLTVV.